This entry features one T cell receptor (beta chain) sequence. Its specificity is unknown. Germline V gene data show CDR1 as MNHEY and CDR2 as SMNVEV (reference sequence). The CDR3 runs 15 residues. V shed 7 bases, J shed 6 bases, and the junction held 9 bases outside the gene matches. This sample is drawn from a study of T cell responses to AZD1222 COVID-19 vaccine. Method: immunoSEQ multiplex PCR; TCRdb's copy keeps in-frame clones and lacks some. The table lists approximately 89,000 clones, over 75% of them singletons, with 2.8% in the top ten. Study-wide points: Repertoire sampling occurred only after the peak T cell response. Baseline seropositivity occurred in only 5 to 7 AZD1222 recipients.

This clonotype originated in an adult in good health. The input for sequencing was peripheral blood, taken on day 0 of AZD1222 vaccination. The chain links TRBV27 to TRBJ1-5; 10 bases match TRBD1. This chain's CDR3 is CASTKTGGAGQPQHF. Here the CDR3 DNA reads TGTGCCAGCACAAAGACAGGGGGCGCAGGTCAGCCCCAGCATTTT.